The source of this T cell receptor beta chain is a study of T cell responses to AZD1222 COVID-19 vaccine. Assay: immunoSEQ multiplex PCR; the TCRdb copy retains only in-frame clones and omits some. The sample shows around 110,000 clones, around 92% of them seen only once. Trimming left V 5 bases short and J 2 bases short, with 4 bases between. The CDR3 is 11 residues long. Germline V gene sequence: CDR1 MNHEY, CDR2 SMNVEV (reference sequence). As concerns this clone: The antigen remains unidentified.

Study results and limitations: Among vaccine-associated CD4 TCRs, coverage spanned spike, with dominance at 160-218 and 743-854.

The chain links TRBV27 to TRBJ2-7; D remains ambiguous. The input for sequencing was peripheral blood, taken on day 0 of AZD1222 vaccination. This clonotype was sampled from an adult in good health. CDR3: CASSGTYEQYF. In nucleotides, the CDR3 is TGTGCCAGCAGTGGCACCTACGAGCAGTACTTC.